This entry concerns a single T cell receptor (beta chain). These data come from a study of cytomegalovirus exposure and HLA in healthy donors. In the study overall: Among the roughly 400 genotyped donors, 81% were placed in the Caucasian-associated ancestry cluster.

Germline V gives CDR1 SGHRS, CDR2 YFSETQ. V gave up 0 bases and J gave up 1 base, with 8 bases separating them. This CDR3 has 15 residues. The PCR was carried out with 60 Vbeta primers and 13 Jbeta primers. TCRdb's table, derived via immunoSEQ multiplex PCR, lists solely in-frame clones and lacks some. Of more than 150,000 clones listed, about 88% are singletons. V usage is TRBV5-1 and J usage is TRBJ2-4; D possibly corresponds to TRBD2 (6 bases). The sequenced sample consisted of PBMCs. This clonotype was obtained from a girl in the first two years of life in good health and CMV-seronegative. CDR3: CASSLAREAKNIQYF. The CDR3 nucleotides read TGCGCCAGCAGCTTGGCCCGGGAGGCCAAAAACATTCAGTACTTC.